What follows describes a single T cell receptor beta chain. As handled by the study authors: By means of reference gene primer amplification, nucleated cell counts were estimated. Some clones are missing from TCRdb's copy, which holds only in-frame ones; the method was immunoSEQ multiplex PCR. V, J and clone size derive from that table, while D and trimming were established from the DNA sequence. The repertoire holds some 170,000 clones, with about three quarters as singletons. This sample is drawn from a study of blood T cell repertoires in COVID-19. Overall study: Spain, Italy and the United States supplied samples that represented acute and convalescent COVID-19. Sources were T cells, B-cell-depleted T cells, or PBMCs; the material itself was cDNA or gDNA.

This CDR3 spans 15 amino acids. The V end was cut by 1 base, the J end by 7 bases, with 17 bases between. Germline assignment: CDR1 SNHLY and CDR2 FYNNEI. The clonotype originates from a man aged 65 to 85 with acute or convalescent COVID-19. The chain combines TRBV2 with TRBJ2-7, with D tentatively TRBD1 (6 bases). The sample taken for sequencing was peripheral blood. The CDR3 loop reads CASSEGTPRGSEQYF. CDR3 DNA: TGTGCCAGCAGTGAAGGAACCCCAAGGGGGTCTGAGCAGTACTTC.